Presented here are 30 T cell receptor beta chains from one specimen sequenced in a study of T-cell memory formation after mild COVID-19. TCRdb processed the 5' RACE reads anew with MiXCR; each CDR3 protein has one entry. The sample includes 40,000 to 45,000 distinct CDR3 sequences, roughly 7.2% of them seen just once. The source material was PBMCs or a T cell subset sorted from them (not recorded which). The receptors shown here come from a man younger than 35 who had mild COVID-19 (a few samples of this study predate the infection). Cell type and time point are not known.

This clonotype was recorded a few times. The chain employs TRBV20-1 and TRBJ2-7; D is possibly TRBD1 (6 bases). Germline CDR1 reads DFQATT; CDR2 reads SNEGSKA (reference sequence). Trimming removed 1 base at V and 5 bases at J, with 9 bases between. The CDR3 consists of 12 residues. CDR3 amino acids: CSARGSGDEQYV. In nucleotides, the CDR3 is TGCAGTGCTAGAGGATCAGGGGACGAGCAGTACGTC.

The sample holds a few counts of this clonotype. This chain links TRBV7-3 with TRBJ2-1; 7 bases fit TRBD1. In germline, CDR1 is SGHTA, CDR2 FQGTGA. This CDR3 has 15 residues. Trimming cost V 5 bases and J 3 bases; bases outside gene matches: 7. The DNA of the CDR3 is TGTGCCAGCAGCCAGGACAGGTCCTTCTACAATGAGCAGTTCTTC. Protein sequence: CASSQDRSFYNEQFF.

This clonotype was seen more than once but under ten times. This chain uses TRBV6-2 or TRBV6-3 with TRBJ2-5; D remains ambiguous. The CDR3 is made up of 15 amino acids. Trimming removed 7 bases from V and 2 bases from J, with 17 bases in between. CDR1 and CDR2 from the germline V gene are MNHEY and SVGEGT. The CDR3 region is CASNRYYPEQETQYF. The CDR3 DNA reads TGTGCCAGCAACCGTTACTATCCGGAGCAAGAGACCCAGTACTTC.

This clonotype showed up many times. The V call is TRBV7-2, the J call TRBJ1-5; 8 nucleotides agree with TRBD1. J gave up 5 bases and V 3 bases, and 6 bases lay outside the gene matches. Germline lookup yields CDR1 SGHTA and CDR2 FQGNSA. This CDR3 comprises 15 residues. The CDR3 loop is CASSFYGTGDQPQHF. For the CDR3, the DNA is TGTGCCAGCAGCTTTTATGGGACAGGTGATCAGCCCCAGCATTTT.

This clonotype was found a few times. V usage is TRBV6-1 and J usage is TRBJ1-2, with unresolved D. CDR1 is MNHNS and CDR2 is SASEGT in the germline V gene. The CDR3 sequence is 13 residues long. V lost 3 bases to trimming and J lost 8 bases, with 13 bases between them. The CDR3 region is CASSEKGHSGYTF. Here the CDR3 DNA reads TGTGCCAGCAGTGAGAAAGGGCATTCGGGCTACACCTTC.

This clonotype has more than one count but fewer than ten. The chain recombines TRBV7-2 with TRBJ1-2; tentatively, D is TRBD1 (5 bases). With 4 bases removed from V and 3 bases from J, the gap between germline ends came to 9 bases. Germline V gene data show CDR1 as SGHTA and CDR2 as FQGNSA. This CDR3 comprises 13 residues. The chain's CDR3 is CASSSQVDYGYTF. The CDR3 bases are TGTGCCAGCAGCTCACAGGTCGACTATGGCTACACCTTC.

The V gene is TRBV7-2, the J gene TRBJ1-1; 8 nucleotides line up with TRBD1. V shed 5 bases and J 5 bases; nucleotides not matched to a gene: 7. Germline V gene lookup returns CDR1 SGHTA and CDR2 FQGNSA. The CDR3 has 14 amino acids. CDR3 protein: CASSETGGGTEAFF. As DNA, the CDR3 is TGTGCCAGCAGCGAAACAGGGGGAGGAACTGAAGCTTTCTTT.

This clonotype was found many times. V and J are TRBV9 and TRBJ2-3; D remains ambiguous. This CDR3 spans 13 amino acids. The V and J ends lost 3 bases and 3 bases respectively, with 8 bases between them. The germline CDR1 and CDR2 sequences are SGDLS and YYNGEE. CDR3 sequence reads: CASSAYRTDTQYF. The CDR3 region has the DNA TGTGCCAGCAGCGCGTACCGGACAGATACGCAGTATTTT.

This chain uses TRBV12-3 or TRBV12-4 with TRBJ1-4, with 7 bases aligning to TRBD1. The CDR3 has 14 amino acids. The trim removed 6 bases at V and 4 bases at J, leaving 5 bases unmatched. For the CDR3, the DNA is TGTGCCAGCAGGGCGGGACAGAGTAATGAAAAACTGTTTTTT. Its protein is CASRAGQSNEKLFF.

The chain couples TRBV19 to TRBJ1-2, with D maybe TRBD1 (6 bases). CDR1 and CDR2 from the germline V gene are LNHDA and SQIVND (reference sequence). The CDR3 totals 16 residues. The V and J ends lost 5 bases and 5 bases respectively, with 21 bases between them. This chain's CDR3 is CASSLQGTTVTYGYTF. For the CDR3, the DNA is TGTGCCAGTAGTTTGCAGGGGACGACTGTAACGTATGGCTACACCTTC.

DNA of the CDR3: TGTGCCAGCAGCTTTCCGGGGGCGGGGACGCAGTATTTT. It is translated as CASSFPGAGTQYF. This rearrangement joins TRBV7-9 to TRBJ2-3; D is possibly TRBD1 or TRBD2 (6 bases each). Trimming took off 3 bases at V and 9 bases at J, with 13 bases between the two ends. In germline, CDR1 is SEHNR, CDR2 FQNEAQ (reference sequence). The length of the CDR3 is 13 residues.

CDR3 residues: CASSYQGQPQHF. CDR3 in DNA: TGTGCCAGCAGTTACCAGGGTCAGCCCCAGCATTTT. The chain has TRBV6-2 or TRBV6-3 and TRBJ1-5, with D perhaps TRBD1 (5 bases). The CDR3 is 12 amino acids. Per the germline V gene, CDR1 is MNHEY and CDR2 is SVGEGT. V was cut by 2 bases and J by 6 bases, with 5 bases left in between.

The CDR3 protein is CASSQDLSGGYTF. The CDR3, as DNA: TGCGCCAGCAGCCAAGATTTGTCCGGTGGATACACCTTC. V usage is TRBV4-1 and J usage is TRBJ1-2; D gene uncertain. Germline-derived CDR1 and CDR2 are MGHRA and YSYEKL. The CDR3 extends over 13 amino acids. Between the trimmed V and J ends, which lost 0 bases and 11 bases, there was a span of 13 bases.

The chain recombines TRBV6-5 with TRBJ2-2; a weak D match, TRBD1 (6 bases). The CDR3 runs 16 residues. Looked up from germline, CDR1 is MNHEY and CDR2 is SVGAGI. V shed 6 bases and J shed 4 bases, with 18 bases lying between them. The CDR3 DNA sequence: TGTGCCAGCAGGTGGTTCGGGCAGGGGAGCACCGGGGAGCTGTTTTTT. Protein product: CASRWFGQGSTGELFF.

V gene TRBV7-2 combines with J gene TRBJ1-2; TRBD1 agrees at 7 bases. This CDR3 has 12 residues. V dropped 5 bases and J dropped 7; count of bases not matched to a gene: 4. Germline assignment: CDR1 SGHTA and CDR2 FQGNSA. DNA for the CDR3: TGTGCCAGCAGCCCAGGGGGTAGTGGCTACACCTTC. The encoded protein is CASSPGGSGYTF.

This clonotype appeared a few times. The chain has TRBV12-3 or TRBV12-4 and TRBJ2-2, with 11 bases fitting TRBD2. The CDR3 spans 13 residues. Losses at the gene ends were 8 bases for V and 8 bases for J; bases not matched to a gene: 4. Here the CDR3 DNA reads TGTGCCAGCGGGGGACTAGCGGAGGGGGAGCTGTTTTTT. It yields the protein CASGGLAEGELFF.

The sample holds a few counts of this clonotype. J is TRBJ2-7 and V is TRBV18, with TRBD1 as a possible D gene (6 bases). The germline gives CDR1 KGHSH, CDR2 LQKENI. Trimming took off 5 bases at V and 4 bases at J, with 9 bases between the two ends. This CDR3 comprises 12 residues. In DNA form, the CDR3 reads TGTGCCAGCTCAAAACAGGGTTACGAGCAGTACGTC. Translating gives CASSKQGYEQYV.

This clonotype has a handful of counts. Sequence at one end of the junction differs from germline and may be a read error. The chain recombines TRBV7-3 with TRBJ2-3, with 7 bases matching TRBD2. CDR1 is SGHTA, CDR2 FQGTGA, per germline. The CDR3 loop spans 16 amino acids. The chain's CDR3 is CDSSSTSLGGADTQYF. In DNA, the CDR3 is TGTGACAGCAGCTCGACTAGCCTGGGGGGAGCAGATACGCAGTATTTT.

The chain links TRBV29-1 to TRBJ2-3; TRBD1 agrees at 8 bases. The ends lost 5 bases at V and 1 base at J; junction bases unmatched: 11. CDR3 size: 16 residues. Per germline, CDR1 SQVTM and CDR2 ANQGSEA. CDR3 DNA sequence: TGCAGCGTTTTACCCTCGACAGGGGTGGGCACAGATACGCAGTATTTT. This translates into CSVLPSTGVGTDTQYF.

This clonotype was seen ten or more times. DNA for the CDR3: TGTGCCAGCAGCTTAGTTTCCCAGAGCTCCTACGAGCAGTACTTC. Its translation: CASSLVSQSSYEQYF. V usage is TRBV7-2 and J usage is TRBJ2-7, with unresolved D. This CDR3 region has 15 residues. From germline, CDR1 is SGHTA and CDR2 FQGNSA. V was pared by 1 base and J by 0 bases, with 10 bases between. Full variable domain (remainder filled in from reference TRBV7-2 and TRBJ2-7): GAGVSQSPSNKVTEKGKDVELRCDPISGHTALYWYRQSLGQGLEFLIYFQGNSAPDKSGLPSDRFSAERTGGSVSTLTIQRTQQEDSAVYLCASSLVSQSSYEQYFGPGTRLTVT.

This clonotype was recorded at least ten times. The chain carries TRBV20-1 and TRBJ2-7; 8 nucleotides agree with TRBD1. Germline CDR1 is DFQATT and CDR2 is SNEGSKA (reference sequence). V lost 2 bases to trimming and J lost 3 bases; unmatched junction nucleotides: 3. The CDR3 is made up of 13 amino acids. This CDR3 is CSARHTGGYEQYF. The DNA of the CDR3 is TGCAGTGCTAGACATACAGGGGGCTACGAGCAGTACTTC.

This clonotype came up a few times. The V gene is TRBV5-5, the J gene TRBJ1-1, with D perhaps TRBD1 (6 bases). This CDR3 comprises 16 residues. V lost 4 bases and J lost 2, with 18 bases in between. Looked up from germline, CDR1 is SGHKS and CDR2 is YYEKEE (reference sequence). The CDR3 DNA reads as TGTGCCAGCAGCCCTCCCCCCGACAGGAGAAACACTGAAGCTTTCTTT. Encoded protein: CASSPPPDRRNTEAFF.

This clonotype was seen many times. The rearrangement uses TRBV7-3 and TRBJ2-2; 8 bases agree with TRBD1. This CDR3 has 15 residues. CDR1 and CDR2 from the germline V gene are SGHTA and FQGTGA. V gave up 5 bases and J gave up 1 base; unmatched junction bases: 3. The DNA of the CDR3 is TGTGCCAGCAGCCAGGGGGCCATGAACACCGGGGAGCTGTTTTTT. It translates to CASSQGAMNTGELFF.

CDR3 nucleotide sequence: TGTGCCAGCGGGAACCCAAGGAACACTGAAGCTTTCTTT. Amino acid sequence: CASGNPRNTEAFF. The gene calls are TRBV6-5 and TRBJ1-1; D remains ambiguous. The CDR3 consists of 13 residues. Germline V gene data show CDR1 as MNHEY and CDR2 as SVGAGI. Trimming removed 8 bases from V and 1 base from J, with 11 bases in between.

The rearrangement links TRBV20-1 to TRBJ2-3; 12 bases fit TRBD2. The CDR3 length is 17 residues. The V segment lost 3 bases and the J segment 0 bases; nucleotides outside the gene matches: 7. Germline values: CDR1 DFQATT, CDR2 SNEGSKA (reference sequence). CDR3 loop: CSARFLAGGPSTDTQYF. The CDR3 nucleotides are TGCAGTGCTAGGTTTCTAGCGGGGGGGCCCAGCACAGATACGCAGTATTTT.

This clonotype was recorded at least ten times. This rearrangement joins TRBV7-3 to TRBJ2-2; D call uncertain. This CDR3 is built from 13 residues. Germline values: CDR1 SGHTA, CDR2 FQGTGA. Trimming removed 4 bases at V and 0 bases at J, with 3 bases between. The CDR3 loop reads CASSSSNTGELFF. CDR3 coding DNA: TGTGCCAGCAGCTCGTCGAACACCGGGGAGCTGTTTTTT.

This clonotype appeared a few times. V is TRBV27 and J is TRBJ1-5; no firm D call. This CDR3 comprises 13 residues. CDR1 is MNHEY, CDR2 SMNVEV, per germline (reference sequence). Trimming shortened V by 4 bases and J by 3 bases, and 7 bases separated the two germline ends. The CDR3: CASSSEYNQPQHF. CDR3 nucleotide sequence: TGTGCCAGCAGTTCAGAGTACAATCAGCCCCAGCATTTT.

This clonotype was detected a few times. V usage is TRBV10-3 and J usage is TRBJ2-5; TRBD2 agrees at 10 bases. This CDR3 comprises 17 residues. Unmatched junction bases numbered 11, after V lost 1 base and J lost 6 bases. CDR1 and CDR2 from the germline V gene are ENHRY and SYGVKD. The CDR3 spells CAISEFPQRGGLKTQYF. CDR3 DNA sequence: TGTGCCATCAGTGAGTTTCCCCAGCGGGGGGGCCTGAAGACCCAGTACTTC.

The chain combines TRBV12-3 or TRBV12-4 with TRBJ1-2; TRBD1 matches 12 bases. With V trimmed by 2 bases and J by 4 bases, 5 bases remained unmatched. This CDR3 spans 16 amino acids. CDR3 bases: TGTGCCAGCAGTTTAAGTGGGACAGGGGGCGTCTATGGCTACACCTTC. It codes for CASSLSGTGGVYGYTF.

This clonotype was picked up a small number of times. V is TRBV5-1 and J is TRBJ2-7; unclear D gene. V was trimmed by 0 bases and J by 5 bases, leaving 9 bases between them. CDR1 and CDR2 (germline): SGHRS, YFSETQ. This CDR3 is 13 amino acids long. CDR3 nucleotide sequence: TGCGCCAGCAGCTTGGACACGGCAAACGAGCAGTACGTC. Translated, it gives CASSLDTANEQYV.